This T cell receptor (beta chain) was identified in a study of PD-L1 blockade in urothelial cancer (dated 2017 in TCRdb). A note on the overall study: Every patient began therapy in about 2014 and was given atezolizumab 1,200 mg intravenously every 3 weeks. An ECOG performance status of 0 or 1 was recorded for the patients, and 0 to 3 prior chemotherapy regimens had been received by the patients. Durable clinical benefit was achieved by nine patients but not by the remaining 20. A median of 141,255 T cells and roughly 80,000 unique TCRs was obtained from blood samples, and a median clonality of approximately 0.08 was observed. About 90% of the 29 patients were identified as males with urothelial cancer of bladder origin, and a prior smoking history was reported by 18 of 29 patients. Durable clinical benefit was defined as a progression-free survival longer than 6 months, and TCR features were additionally tested against progression-free survival and overall survival. Some 29 patients had pretreatment blood TCR-seq, about 25 had at least one posttreatment blood collection, and about 25 had tumor TCR-seq. Blood samples were analyzed at two time points: 3 weeks after treatment start (second dose) and 6 weeks after treatment start. Somatic, immune and clinical correlates of response to PD-L1 blockade with atezolizumab in urothelial cancer were the focus of an exploratory multi-omic analysis. Whole exome sequencing and RNA sequencing of pretreatment tumors were performed alongside TCR sequencing in the same patients. Pretreatment tumor samples, along with matched peripheral blood serially collected before and after atezolizumab treatment, were subjected to TCR sequencing. Findings and caveats that apply to the study as a whole: Small sample size (n of about 29) and many exploratory analyses mean the results are intended to be hypothesis-generating. A pretreatment peripheral blood TCR clonality below the median was linked to improved progression-free and overall survival. Among patients with durable benefit, tumor-associated TCR clones showed greater expansion in peripheral blood 3 weeks after treatment started (n ≈ 20, p = 0.022).

CDR1 and CDR2, looked up from the germline V gene, are MRHNA and SNTAGT. Trimming accounts for 5 bases at V and 8 bases at J, while the number of junction bases matched to no gene is 3. The CDR3 covers 13 residues, taking in both the cysteine and the phenylalanine. Only the CDR3 portion is preserved as DNA: 39 bases, with reading frame beginning at the first base. Synthetic TCR analog templates were spiked into each PCR to estimate absolute template abundance from read counts. TCRbeta CDR3 regions were amplified from genomic DNA with bias-controlled V and J gene primers using the immunoSEQ assay. Sequencing of rearranged TCRbeta segments was done at approximately 20X coverage. Concerning the study's data processing: Clustering was used to correct sequencing errors, and CDR3s were annotated against IMGT to assign V, D and J genes. Downstream analyses used only productive TCRbeta rearrangements and left out out-of-frame or stop-codon sequences. Clonality was computed as one minus Shannon entropy normalized by the log of the number of unique productive sequences. Clones differing between time points or between blood and tumor were identified using Fisher's exact test with Benjamini-Hochberg correction, with an adjusted p below 0.01 applied as the threshold. TCRdb re-hosts the immuneACCESS table, in-frame sequences only. Its copies lack some clones; in the studies checked, an unresolved V gene accounts for under half of them, and the cause for the rest is not known. Clone size and the V and J calls come from that table; the DNA yielded D and trimming. The sample records 60,000 to 75,000 clones, approximately 86% of which are singletons. Jointly, the top ten make up approximately 15% of the sample.

On this clone itself: Which antigen it targets is not known. Within one base of it there is no much larger clone, and no base qualities were kept.

The intended sense of this specimen's time point label: pretreatment peripheral blood. The cohort included 25 to 35 patients with locally advanced or metastatic urothelial carcinoma who were treated at Memorial Sloan Kettering on a trial protocol. Peripheral blood mononuclear cells were collected from each patient pretreatment and during treatment, giving between 1 and 8 total time points per patient. The Qiagen DNeasy Blood extraction kit was used to purify genomic DNA from total PBMCs and tumor samples. Collected pretreatment and during treatment, PBMCs were isolated and stored as previously described.

This receptor chain uses TRBV6-4 and TRBJ2-1; 10 of the junction bases match TRBD1. The clonotype originates from a man in his fifties or sixties with urothelial cancer. The starting material was PBMCs, obtained around atezolizumab (anti-PD-L1) treatment. Here is the DNA: TGTGCCAGCAGTCGGGACAGGGGCTATGAGCAGTTCTTC. Translated, it reads CASSRDRGYEQFF.